The 6 T cell receptor beta chains below come from one sample, sequenced in a study of T cell changes during pregnancy in multiple sclerosis. Libraries were prepared by immunoSEQ multiplex PCR; TCRdb keeps only in-frame clonotypes and omits some of them. The sample has approximately 100,000 clones, 75% to 95% seen once. The sequenced sample was peripheral blood, obtained before pregnancy. These TCRs come from a female donor with multiple sclerosis, enrolled in a pregnancy study.

This clone was detected once. The rearrangement links TRBV2 to TRBJ2-1; TRBD2 matches 16 bases. Per the germline V gene, CDR1 is SNHLY and CDR2 is FYNNEI. J lost 4 bases, V lost 3 bases, and 3 bases had no gene match. The CDR3 is made up of 17 amino acids. The CDR3 DNA reads as TGTGCCAGCAGTGATGGGACTAGCGGGGGGGCATACAATGAGCAGTTCTTC. Amino acids: CASSDGTSGGAYNEQFF.

The J gene is TRBJ2-1, the V gene TRBV19, with TRBD2 matching over 7 bases. The junction had 10 bases not matched to a gene; V was cut back by 5 bases and J by 0 bases. CDR3 length equals 17 residues. The germline gives CDR1 LNHDA, CDR2 SQIVND (reference sequence). The CDR3 sequence is CASSPGTTVYSYNEQFF. CDR3 in DNA: TGTGCCAGTAGTCCGGGGACTACTGTTTACTCCTACAATGAGCAGTTCTTC.

This chain connects TRBV2 to TRBJ2-7; perhaps TRBD1 as D (6 bases). Between the trimmed V and J ends, which lost 6 bases and 5 bases, there was a span of 17 bases. This CDR3 has 14 residues. Germline CDR1 is SNHLY and CDR2 is FYNNEI. The CDR3: CASSRGSGVDEQYF. The CDR3 bases are TGTGCCAGCAGCCGCGGCTCAGGGGTGGACGAGCAGTACTTC.

The CDR3 DNA is TGTGCCAGCAGTAGAGGACAGGGGGCTTACTATGGCTACACCTTC. Protein product: CASSRGQGAYYGYTF. This chain links TRBV6-5 with TRBJ1-2; 11 nucleotides line up with TRBD1. CDR3 length equals 15 residues. Germline lookup yields CDR1 MNHEY and CDR2 SVGAGI. V shed 5 bases, J shed 3 bases, and the junction held 5 bases outside the gene matches.

The chain recombines TRBV25-1 with TRBJ2-7; the match to TRBD1 covers 9 bases. Germline-derived CDR1 and CDR2 are MGHDK and SYGVNS. The CDR3 extends over 14 amino acids. The V and J ends lost 5 bases and 7 bases, in that order; junction bases with no gene match: 9. CDR3 in DNA: TGTGCCAGCAGTCAAACAGGGGGCACGCGGGAGCAGTACTTC. It encodes CASSQTGGTREQYF.

This clone was recorded once. The rearrangement joins TRBV7-3 to TRBJ1-2; 9 positions agree with TRBD1. Germline loops: CDR1 SGHTA, CDR2 FQGTGA. Trimming took 3 bases from V and 6 from J; bases not matched to a gene: 2. The CDR3 length is 13 residues. The CDR3 nucleotides are TGTGCCAGCAGCTTGACAGGGGGGGATGGCTACACCTTC. Its protein is CASSLTGGDGYTF.